A single sample gave rise to the 18 T cell receptor beta chains below, sequenced in a study of blood T cell repertoires in COVID-19. Libraries were prepared by immunoSEQ multiplex PCR; TCRdb keeps only in-frame clonotypes and omits some of them. The sample includes hundreds of thousands of clones, 75% to 90% of them seen just once. Sequencing input: PBMCs or T cells enriched from blood (not recorded which). Source of these receptors: a man younger than 30 who had recovered from COVID-19.

This clone has a single count. The chain carries TRBV12-5 and TRBJ2-1; possible D gene TRBD1, 5 bases. Trimming stripped 9 bases from V and 7 bases from J, with 16 bases between. This CDR3 has 13 amino acids. Germline CDR1 LGHNT, CDR2 FRNRAP. The CDR3 coding sequence is TGTGCTAGCCAACCAGGGAACGGGAATGAGCAGTTCTTC. Protein sequence: CASQPGNGNEQFF. The entire variable domain, with the rest obtained from reference TRBV12-5 and TRBJ2-1, is as follows: DARVTQTPRHKVTEMGQEVTMRCQPILGHNTVFWYRQTMMQGLELLAYFRNRAPLDDSGMPKDRFSAEMPDATLATLKIQPSEPRDSAVYFCASQPGNGNEQFFGPGTRLTVL.

This clone is a singleton in its sample. The chain couples TRBV7-8 to TRBJ2-1; D gene unclear. The ends were cut back, 2 bases at V and 0 bases at J, with 8 bases in the middle. CDR3 length: 15 residues. Per germline, CDR1 SGHVS and CDR2 FQNEAQ. The CDR3 loop reads CASSLLESSYNEQFF. DNA of the CDR3: TGTGCCAGCAGCTTACTAGAGAGCTCCTACAATGAGCAGTTCTTC.

This rearrangement joins TRBV4-2 to TRBJ2-7; the match to TRBD2 covers 7 bases. The germline V gene has CDR1 LGHNA and CDR2 YNFKEQ. V lost 6 bases to trimming and J lost 1 base; unmatched junction nucleotides: 3. This CDR3 has 13 amino acids. For the CDR3, the DNA is TGTGCCAGCAGTTCGGGGGGTTCCTACGAGCAGTACTTC. Protein sequence: CASSSGGSYEQYF.

V and J are TRBV28 and TRBJ2-3; the match to TRBD2 covers 10 bases. With V trimmed by 5 bases and J by 2 bases, 13 bases remained unmatched. The V gene's germline CDR1 is MDHEN and CDR2 SYDVKM. There are 18 residues in the CDR3. This chain's CDR3 is CASSLSLLAGTLTDTQYF. CDR3 coding DNA: TGTGCCAGCAGTCTCTCCCTACTAGCGGGGACGCTCACAGATACGCAGTATTTT.

The chain recombines TRBV2 with TRBJ2-3, with 9 bases identical to TRBD1. The J segment lost 5 bases and the V segment lost 11 bases, leaving 14 bases of the junction unmatched. Germline V gene sequence: CDR1 SNHLY, CDR2 FYNNEI. CDR3 size: 15 residues. CDR3 sequence (DNA): TGTGCCTGCCACCCCCTACAGGGGGCGAAAGATACGCAGTATTTT. Translated: CACHPLQGAKDTQYF.

The CDR3 DNA sequence: TGCGCCAGCAGCTTACTAGCGGGAGGTAATGAGCAGTTCTTC. Its translation is CASSLLAGGNEQFF. The rearrangement uses TRBV4-3 and TRBJ2-1, with TRBD2 matching 12 bases. The CDR3 consists of 14 residues. V lost 5 bases to trimming and J lost 7 bases; unmatched junction nucleotides: 3. Germline lookup yields CDR1 LGHNA and CDR2 YSLEER.

The rearrangement uses TRBV7-2 and TRBJ2-7, with D possibly being TRBD2 (5 bases). The V end lost 3 bases, the J end lost 1 base, and 10 bases lay between the germline ends. Germline lookup yields CDR1 SGHTA and CDR2 FQGNSA. There are 14 residues in the CDR3. This chain's CDR3 is CASSFVGVSYEQYF. The DNA for the CDR3 is TGTGCCAGCAGCTTTGTGGGAGTTTCCTACGAGCAGTACTTC. Together with reference TRBV7-2 and TRBJ2-7, the CDR3 gives the full variable domain: GAGVSQSPSNKVTEKGKDVELRCDPISGHTALYWYRQSLGQGLEFLIYFQGNSAPDKSGLPSDRFSAERTGGSVSTLTIQRTQQEDSAVYLCASSFVGVSYEQYFGPGTRLTVT.

The genes are TRBV7-9 and TRBJ1-4; D call uncertain. Germline CDR1 and CDR2: SEHNR and FQNEAQ (reference sequence). This CDR3 contains 15 residues. Trimming pared 5 bases from V and 0 bases from J, leaving 10 bases between. CDR3 region: CASSDDGATNEKLFF. DNA of the CDR3: TGTGCCAGCAGCGATGACGGAGCAACTAATGAAAAACTGTTTTTT.

The rearrangement links TRBV18 to TRBJ2-7; 10 bases are a match to TRBD1. V trimming: 0 bases; J trimming: 4 bases; junction bases outside the gene matches: 9. Germline CDR1 and CDR2: KGHSH and LQKENI. This CDR3 is built from 17 residues. The CDR3 region is CASSPPLGDRGWYEQYF. CDR3 bases: TGTGCCAGCTCACCACCTCTTGGGGACAGGGGTTGGTACGAGCAGTACTTC.

The chain carries TRBV12-3 or TRBV12-4 and TRBJ2-5; no clear D. With 1 base removed from V and 5 bases from J, the gap between germline ends came to 5 bases. The CDR3 loop spans 12 amino acids. CDR3 loop: CASSLVPETQYF. The DNA for the CDR3 is TGTGCCAGCAGTTTAGTTCCGGAGACCCAGTACTTC.

The CDR3 nucleotides are TGTGCCAGCAGCTTAACGGCAGGGGAATGGAATGAGCAGTTCTTC. This gives the protein CASSLTAGEWNEQFF. The chain is built from TRBV7-6 and TRBJ2-1; tentative D call: TRBD1 (6 bases). This CDR3 comprises 15 residues. Germline V CDR1 and CDR2: SGHVS, FNYEAQ. V lost 2 bases to trimming and J lost 7 bases, with 15 bases between them.

This clone has only one observation. The V and J genes are TRBV27 and TRBJ2-3; a weak D match, TRBD1 (5 bases). CDR3 length equals 15 residues. Germline CDR1 MNHEY, CDR2 SMNVEV (reference sequence). Trimming pared 4 bases from V and 0 bases from J, leaving 11 bases between. The CDR3 region is CASSSTATSTDTQYF. CDR3 in DNA: TGTGCCAGCAGTTCGACAGCAACTAGCACAGATACGCAGTATTTT.

The V and J genes are TRBV25-1 and TRBJ2-7, with D possibly TRBD1 on 5 matching bases. The CDR3 contains 14 residues. Germline loops: CDR1 MGHDK, CDR2 SYGVNS. The germline V and J ends were trimmed by 6 bases and 4 bases, with 16 bases remaining between them. This CDR3 is CASRGLGSLYEQYF. The CDR3 DNA follows: TGTGCCAGCAGGGGGCTAGGATCATTGTACGAGCAGTACTTC.

The CDR3 here is CASSLSRRETPRGNEQFF. The CDR3 DNA reads as TGTGCCAGCAGTTTATCGCGACGGGAGACCCCACGCGGCAATGAGCAGTTCTTC. The chain combines TRBV27 with TRBJ2-1; tentative D call: TRBD2 (6 bases). Germline lookup yields CDR1 MNHEY and CDR2 SMNVEV (reference sequence). V lost 0 bases, J lost 6 bases, and 21 bases lay in between. The CDR3 covers 18 residues.

This rearrangement joins TRBV24-1 to TRBJ1-5, with 10 bases matching TRBD1. CDR3 length: 15 residues. V shed 4 bases, J shed 6 bases, and the junction held 5 bases outside the gene matches. Germline loops: CDR1 KGHDR, CDR2 SFDVKD. The CDR3 DNA reads TGTGCCACCAGTGAGACAGGGGGCCTCGGTCAGCCCCAGCATTTT. Protein: CATSETGGLGQPQHF.

The V call is TRBV24-1, the J call TRBJ1-2; the match to TRBD1 covers 7 bases. Germline values: CDR1 KGHDR, CDR2 SFDVKD. The V segment lost 7 bases and the J segment 6 bases; nucleotides outside the gene matches: 7. CDR3 length: 13 amino acids. The CDR3 coding sequence is TGTGCCACCAGAGTAACAGGGGTGAATGGCTACACCTTC. It codes for CATRVTGVNGYTF.

V and J are TRBV4-1 and TRBJ2-7; D is possibly TRBD2 (5 bases). There are 14 residues in the CDR3. CDR1 is MGHRA and CDR2 is YSYEKL in the germline V gene. V was trimmed by 3 bases and J by 5 bases, leaving 14 bases between them. CDR3 sequence reads: CASSQEVGEHEQYF. In nucleotides, the CDR3 is TGCGCCAGCAGCCAGGAAGTCGGGGAACACGAGCAGTACTTC.

This clone came up a few times. The chain links TRBV3-1 (or the pseudogene TRBV3-2) to TRBJ1-5; TRBD1 matches at 8 bases. The V and J ends lost 0 bases and 6 bases, in that order; junction bases with no gene match: 13. Germline-derived CDR1 and CDR2 are LGHDT and YNNKEL (reference sequence). The CDR3 runs to 18 residues. In DNA, the CDR3 is TGTGCCAGCAGCCAAGATAGGTTTACGGCAGGGGGCCGTCAGCCCCAGCATTTT. Translated, it gives CASSQDRFTAGGRQPQHF.